This passage covers 7 T cell receptor beta chains from one sample sequenced in a study of CD8 T cells in Susac syndrome (dated by TCRdb to the late 2010s). Libraries were prepared through the immunoSEQ multiplex PCR assay. RNA was extracted using the RNeasy kit, and roughly 0.5 to 1 microgram was reverse transcribed with random hexamers. TCRdb reprocessed the public reads (quality trimming at Q25 with fastp, clone calling with MiXCR) and kept in-frame beta chains. Each entry merges the rows of one CDR3 protein and shows their most common DNA and genes. This sample lists about 180,000 distinct CDR3 sequences; 94% were detected once. The top ten clonotypes cover roughly 0.12% of the sample. The specimen was CD4+ T cells from PBMCs. These receptor sequences come from a human donor with Susac syndrome.

The CDR3 nucleotides read TGTGCCAGGTTTCAAAAAGGACAGGGCTCTACCGGGGAGCTGTTTTTT. Translating it yields CARFQKGQGSTGELFF. The V call is TRBV7-3, the J call TRBJ2-2; 8 bases are shared with TRBD1. Trimming removed 9 bases from V and 5 bases from J; junction bases left unmatched: 14. Looked up from germline, CDR1 is SGHTA and CDR2 is FQGTGA. The CDR3 covers 16 residues.

CDR3 nucleotides: TGTGCCAGCAGCGCCCTTAACTATGGCTACACCTTC. Its translation: CASSALNYGYTF. V is TRBV25-1 and J is TRBJ1-2; D not resolved. The V and J ends lost 6 bases and 1 base respectively, with 6 bases between them. The CDR3 is made up of 12 amino acids. Germline CDR1 is MGHDK and CDR2 is SYGVNS.

The rearrangement joins TRBV7-7 to TRBJ2-3, with 9 bases lining up with TRBD2. The CDR3 runs to 15 residues. Germline V gene data show CDR1 as SSHAT and CDR2 as FNYEAQ (reference sequence). J lost 2 bases, V lost 5 bases, and 5 bases had no gene match. The CDR3 spells CASSPSGGYTDTQYF. CDR3 coding DNA: TGTGCCAGCAGCCCGAGCGGGGGGTACACAGATACGCAGTATTTT.

A single count supports this clonotype. The V gene is TRBV25-1, the J gene TRBJ2-7, with 12 nucleotides matching TRBD1. Germline CDR1 reads MGHDK; CDR2 reads SYGVNS. Trimming took 5 bases from V and 4 from J; bases not matched to a gene: 6. The CDR3 length is 15 residues. In DNA form, the CDR3 reads TGTGCCAGCAGTAAAGGGACAGGGGGCCCTTACGAGCAGTACTTC. Translated, it gives CASSKGTGGPYEQYF.

V usage is TRBV18 and J usage is TRBJ2-1; 7 nucleotides match TRBD1. The CDR3 sequence is 16 residues long. Germline assignment: CDR1 KGHSH and CDR2 LQKENI. V lost 5 bases and J lost 4; bases outside the gene matches: 11. CDR3 residues: CASSGGQEVRYNEQFF. DNA for the CDR3: TGTGCCAGCTCAGGCGGACAGGAGGTCCGATACAATGAGCAGTTCTTC.

The V and J genes are TRBV29-1 and TRBJ2-4, with 9 bases aligning to TRBD2. V lost 2 bases and J lost 6; bases outside the gene matches: 11. The CDR3 covers 16 residues. CDR1 is SQVTM, CDR2 ANQGSEA, per germline. CDR3: CSVEIAGATLRNIQYF. CDR3 in DNA: TGCAGCGTTGAAATAGCGGGGGCTACACTTAGAAACATTCAGTACTTC.

The CDR3, as DNA: TGTGCCAGCAGCCGCCCGGGACAGGGAGGAACTGAAGCTTTCTTT. Its translation: CASSRPGQGGTEAFF. The chain couples TRBV5-6 to TRBJ1-1; TRBD1 aligns across 9 bases. J gave up 5 bases and V 4 bases, and 9 bases lay outside the gene matches. Germline V gene lookup returns CDR1 SGHDT and CDR2 YYEEEE. The CDR3 runs 15 residues.